This T cell receptor beta chain was sequenced for a study of blood T cell repertoires in COVID-19. For the study at large: Specimens from acute and convalescent COVID-19 originated in the United States, Italy and Spain. PBMCs, B-cell-depleted T cells, or T cells were the source of the cDNA or gDNA that made up the material.

This CDR3 contains 17 residues. Germline loops: CDR1 LNHDA, CDR2 SQIVND (reference sequence). The germline V and J ends were trimmed by 6 bases and 0 bases, with 20 bases remaining between them. In the original processing: Reference gene primer amplification gave nucleated cell count estimates. The protocol was immunoSEQ multiplex PCR, while the TCRdb copy is restricted to in-frame clones and leaves out a portion. D and trimming were read from the DNA, whereas the V and J calls and clone size are those reported in that table. In the table there are over 200,000 clones, roughly 86% of which are singletons.

The clonotype originates from a woman in her twenties or thirties with acute or convalescent COVID-19. The sample taken for sequencing was peripheral blood. The gene calls are TRBV19 and TRBJ1-1, with a weak D call TRBD1 (5 bases). CDR3 sequence reads: CASSGLFRDTMNTEAFF. In nucleotides, the CDR3 is TGTGCCAGTAGCGGCCTTTTCAGGGATACCATGAACACTGAAGCTTTCTTT.